The clone carrying this TCR beta chain was found many times. This entry is derived from a study of T-cell reconstitution after alpha-beta-depleted transplantation in children. For TCRbeta, the library was prepared with unique molecular identifiers. TCRdb called the PCR reads again in MiXCR, with one record for every CDR3 protein. The sample shows hundreds of thousands of distinct CDR3 sequences, 10% to 15% of them seen only once. The CDR3 runs to 16 residues. The germline gives CDR1 SGHDN, CDR2 FVKESK. The J segment lost 6 bases and the V segment lost 1 base, leaving 8 bases of the junction unmatched.

The sample here was PBMCs, taken from the stem cell graft. V is TRBV14 and J is TRBJ2-1; 8 positions match TRBD1. The clonotype comes from a human donor who donated a stem cell graft to a child with Fanconi anemia. DNA for the CDR3: TGTGCCAGCAGCCAAGCCGACAGGGGAATAGCCAATGAGCAGTTCTTC. Translated, it gives CASSQADRGIANEQFF.